This TCR beta chain was recorded in a study of blood T cell repertoires in COVID-19. Study-wide background: Acute and convalescent COVID-19 specimens originated in the United States, Italy and Spain.

Participants had their cohort set by participant-reported clinical history. The ends lost 7 bases at V and 8 bases at J; junction bases unmatched: 14. The CDR3 length is 16 residues. Germline values: CDR1 LGHNT, CDR2 FRNRAP. TCRdb keeps only in-frame clones here, not all; method: immunoSEQ multiplex PCR. The sample records about 240,000 clones, about 83% being singletons. Source material: PBMCs or T cells enriched from blood (not recorded which). This sequence originates from a woman in her 40s who had been exposed to COVID-19. The rearrangement joins TRBV12-5 to TRBJ1-6; 7 bases are a match to TRBD1. As DNA, the CDR3 is TGTGCTAGTGACAAATCCGACAGGGAATTCCATTCACCCCTCCACTTT. Amino acid sequence: CASDKSDREFHSPLHF. Complete variable domain (other parts from reference TRBV12-5 and TRBJ1-6): DARVTQTPRHKVTEMGQEVTMRCQPILGHNTVFWYRQTMMQGLELLAYFRNRAPLDDSGMPKDRFSAEMPDATLATLKIQPSEPRDSAVYFCASDKSDREFHSPLHFGNGTRLTVT.